The rows below give T cell receptor beta chains drawn from one sample of a study of T cell responses to AZD1222 COVID-19 vaccine. This table comes from immunoSEQ multiplex PCR, and its TCRdb copy is limited to in-frame clones, with some not included. The sample gives some 150,000 clones, over 90% of which show up once; approximately 1.6% is in the top ten. Sequencing used peripheral blood, obtained on day 0 of AZD1222 vaccination. Every receptor here comes from an adult in good health. CDR3s include the opening cysteine and the closing phenylalanine or tryptophan. Each record gives: clone size, D gene, J gene, V gene, CDR3 protein, CDR3 DNA. The D gene is left open where the match is weak. The size of a clone is reported for some rows only, either as once, few or many, or as a class for expanded clones.

clone_size: -; d_call: -; j_call: TRBJ1-5; v_call: TRBV5-4; cdr3_aa: CASSLAGGADQPQHF; cdr3_nt: TGTGCCAGCAGCTTGGCGGGGGGGGCGGATCAGCCCCAGCATTTT
clone_size: -; d_call: TRBD2; j_call: TRBJ2-3; v_call: TRBV28; cdr3_aa: CASSLSASGTGADTQYF; cdr3_nt: TGTGCCAGCAGTTTATCGGCTAGCGGGACGGGAGCAGATACGCAGTATTTT
clone_size: -; d_call: -; j_call: TRBJ1-1; v_call: TRBV6-5; cdr3_aa: CASSRESEAFF; cdr3_nt: TGTGCCAGCAGTCGAGAGTCTGAAGCTTTCTTT
clone_size: -; d_call: -; j_call: TRBJ1-2; v_call: TRBV18; cdr3_aa: CASSPGGAADGYTF; cdr3_nt: TGTGCCAGCTCACCGGGAGGAGCGGCGGATGGCTACACCTTC
clone_size: -; d_call: -; j_call: TRBJ1-4; v_call: TRBV4-2; cdr3_aa: CASSQGSRQPTNEKLFF; cdr3_nt: TGTGCCAGCAGCCAGGGCTCTAGACAGCCAACTAATGAAAAACTGTTTTTT
clone_size: -; d_call: -; j_call: TRBJ2-1; v_call: TRBV9; cdr3_aa: CASSAPLQGPQDEQFF; cdr3_nt: TGTGCCAGCAGCGCCCCCCTTCAGGGGCCGCAGGATGAGCAGTTCTTC
clone_size: -; d_call: TRBD1; j_call: TRBJ1-1; v_call: TRBV5-6; cdr3_aa: CASSLDRGLREAFF; cdr3_nt: TGTGCCAGCAGCCTGGACAGGGGGCTCCGCGAAGCTTTCTTT
clone_size: -; d_call: TRBD2; j_call: TRBJ2-3; v_call: TRBV2; cdr3_aa: CASSPGRLAGYTDTQYF; cdr3_nt: TGTGCCAGCAGTCCGGGTAGACTAGCGGGGTACACAGATACGCAGTATTTT
clone_size: -; d_call: TRBD1; j_call: TRBJ2-7; v_call: TRBV28; cdr3_aa: CASSSGGGYEQYF; cdr3_nt: TGTGCCAGCAGTTCAGGGGGCGGATACGAGCAGTACTTC
clone_size: -; d_call: -; j_call: TRBJ1-2; v_call: TRBV2; cdr3_aa: CASSAEPGSNYGYTF; cdr3_nt: TGTGCCAGCAGCGCTGAGCCGGGATCTAACTATGGCTACACCTTC
clone_size: -; d_call: TRBD1; j_call: TRBJ1-4; v_call: TRBV5-1; cdr3_aa: CASSFTGGGSNEKLFF; cdr3_nt: TGCGCCAGCAGCTTCACAGGGGGCGGGTCTAATGAAAAACTGTTTTTT
clone_size: -; d_call: TRBD1; j_call: TRBJ1-2; v_call: TRBV15; cdr3_aa: CATSRNPTGANYGYTF; cdr3_nt: TGTGCCACCAGCAGAAATCCGACAGGGGCTAACTATGGCTACACCTTC
clone_size: -; d_call: -; j_call: TRBJ1-6; v_call: TRBV4-2; cdr3_aa: CASSLEQGSNSPLHF; cdr3_nt: TGTGCCAGCAGCCTCGAACAAGGATCCAATTCACCCCTCCACTTT
clone_size: -; d_call: -; j_call: TRBJ2-1; v_call: TRBV27; cdr3_aa: CASGVGGTAYNEQFF; cdr3_nt: TGTGCCAGCGGTGTCGGTGGGACCGCCTACAATGAGCAGTTCTTC
clone_size: -; d_call: TRBD2; j_call: TRBJ2-1; v_call: TRBV5-1; cdr3_aa: CASPVYKREDSTYNEQFF; cdr3_nt: TGCGCCAGCCCTGTTTATAAGCGGGAGGATTCTACCTACAATGAGCAGTTCTTC
clone_size: -; d_call: -; j_call: TRBJ1-5; v_call: TRBV5-8; cdr3_aa: CASSFSGVQPQHF; cdr3_nt: TGTGCCAGCAGCTTTAGTGGGGTCCAGCCCCAGCATTTT
clone_size: -; d_call: -; j_call: TRBJ2-3; v_call: TRBV15; cdr3_aa: CATIEELTDTQYF; cdr3_nt: TGTGCCACCATTGAAGAGCTCACAGATACGCAGTATTTT
clone_size: -; d_call: -; j_call: TRBJ1-5; v_call: TRBV28; cdr3_aa: CATSRNQPQHF; cdr3_nt: TGTGCCACCAGCAGAAATCAGCCCCAGCATTTT
clone_size: once; d_call: -; j_call: TRBJ2-2; v_call: TRBV30; cdr3_aa: CAWAAASSLGTGELFF; cdr3_nt: TGTGCCTGGGCCGCTGCCTCGTCCCTGGGGACCGGGGAGCTGTTTTTT
clone_size: -; d_call: -; j_call: TRBJ1-3; v_call: TRBV10-2; cdr3_aa: CASSDTRTGNTIYF; cdr3_nt: TGCGCCAGCAGTGATACGAGAACTGGAAACACCATATATTTT
clone_size: once; d_call: -; j_call: TRBJ2-7; v_call: TRBV4-1; cdr3_aa: CASSPALGEYEQYF; cdr3_nt: TGCGCCAGCAGCCCCGCCCTGGGTGAATACGAGCAGTACTTC
clone_size: -; d_call: TRBD2; j_call: TRBJ2-2; v_call: TRBV6-4; cdr3_aa: CASRLADNTGELFF; cdr3_nt: TGTGCCAGCAGACTAGCGGATAACACCGGGGAGCTGTTTTTT
clone_size: -; d_call: -; j_call: TRBJ1-1; v_call: TRBV11-1; cdr3_aa: CASSLEWNTEAFF; cdr3_nt: TGTGCCAGCAGCTTAGAGTGGAATACTGAAGCTTTCTTT
clone_size: -; d_call: -; j_call: TRBJ2-2; v_call: TRBV19; cdr3_aa: CASSIDPGRKTGELFF; cdr3_nt: TGTGCCAGTAGTATAGATCCCGGCAGGAAAACCGGGGAGCTGTTTTTT
clone_size: -; d_call: -; j_call: TRBJ1-2; v_call: TRBV2; cdr3_aa: CASSDSTNYGYTF; cdr3_nt: TGTGCCAGCAGTGACTCCACTAACTATGGCTACACCTTC
clone_size: -; d_call: -; j_call: TRBJ1-6; v_call: TRBV6-1; cdr3_aa: CASSEAGGVGSPLHF; cdr3_nt: TGTGCCAGCAGTGAAGCGGGGGGGGTTGGATCACCCCTCCACTTT
clone_size: -; d_call: TRBD2; j_call: TRBJ2-7; v_call: TRBV18; cdr3_aa: CASSPGSTSGGAFSYEQYF; cdr3_nt: TGTGCCAGCTCACCAGGGTCGACTAGCGGGGGGGCCTTTTCCTACGAGCAGTACTTC
clone_size: -; d_call: TRBD2; j_call: TRBJ2-3; v_call: TRBV5-1; cdr3_aa: CASSLGLAGTDTQYF; cdr3_nt: TGCGCCAGCAGCTTGGGGCTAGCGGGCACAGATACGCAGTATTTT
clone_size: once; d_call: -; j_call: TRBJ1-3; v_call: TRBV5-6; cdr3_aa: CASSLAAGGNTIYF; cdr3_nt: TGTGCCAGCAGCTTGGCGGCAGGGGGAAACACCATATATTTT
clone_size: -; d_call: -; j_call: TRBJ1-2; v_call: TRBV27; cdr3_aa: CASRDTKGNYGYTF; cdr3_nt: TGTGCCAGCAGAGACACTAAAGGGAACTATGGCTACACCTTC
clone_size: -; d_call: -; j_call: TRBJ2-3; v_call: TRBV5-1; cdr3_aa: CASSPGYRQGYTDTQYF; cdr3_nt: TGCGCCAGCAGCCCCGGGTATAGGCAGGGATACACAGATACGCAGTATTTT